This is a list of T cell receptor beta chains from one sample in a study of Graves' ophthalmopathy and Graves' hyperthyroidism. TCRdb passed the multiplex PCR reads through MiXCR, listing each CDR3 protein once. The sample lists 600,000 to 950,000 distinct CDR3 sequences; around 40% were seen once. Input material: peripheral blood. The receptor set was obtained from an adult man with Graves' ophthalmopathy. Both conserved end residues are part of each CDR3. D genes are given only for firm matches. Only part of the rows carry a size: once, few, many, or a class if the clone is expanded.

CDR3	DNA	D	J	size	V
CASSPGLAGAVTQYF	TGTGCCAGCAGTCCGGGACTAGCGGGGGCAGTGACCCAGTACTTC	TRBD2	TRBJ2-5	many	TRBV2
CASSYSAGPSQKLFF	TGTGCCAGCAGTTACAGCGCGGGCCCCTCGCAAAAACTGTTTTTT	NA	TRBJ1-4	NA	TRBV2
CSARGRGSTEAFF	TGCAGTGCTAGAGGCAGGGGGAGCACTGAAGCTTTCTTT	TRBD1	TRBJ1-1	NA	TRBV20-1
CASSFVDWGNEKLFF	TGTGCCAGCAGTTTTGTAGACTGGGGGAATGAAAAACTGTTTTTT	NA	TRBJ1-4	NA	TRBV25-1
CASSRTANEKLFF	TGTGCCAGCAGTCGGACAGCTAATGAAAAACTGTTTTTT	NA	TRBJ1-4	many	TRBV9
CSVEEQGNYGYTF	TGCAGCGTTGAGGAGCAGGGGAACTATGGCTACACCTTC	NA	TRBJ1-2	few	TRBV29-1
CASSLTGGDSGNTIYF	TGTGCCAGCAGCTTGACAGGGGGCGACTCTGGAAACACCATATATTTT	TRBD1	TRBJ1-3	NA	TRBV7-9
CSVESDGNSPLHF	TGCAGCGTTGAAAGCGATGGGAATTCACCCCTCCACTTT	NA	TRBJ1-6	many	TRBV29-1
CASTETQYF	TGTGCCAGCACGGAGACCCAGTACTTC	NA	TRBJ2-5	many	TRBV7-9
CASRQAGSGANVLTF	TGTGCCAGCAGGCAAGCAGGGTCTGGGGCCAACGTCCTGACTTTC	NA	TRBJ2-6	few	TRBV25-1
CASATSGGEETQYF	TGTGCCAGCGCTACTTCGGGGGGTGAAGAGACCCAGTACTTC	TRBD2	TRBJ2-5	NA	TRBV7-2
CASTLIQVGANVLTF	TGTGCCAGCACCCTAATTCAAGTCGGGGCCAACGTCCTGACTTTC	NA	TRBJ2-6	few	TRBV6-6
CASSQDPMGGETQYF	TGTGCCAGCAGCCAAGATCCGATGGGGGGTGAGACCCAGTACTTC	NA	TRBJ2-5	few	TRBV4-2
CSAAKGIPYEQYF	TGCAGCGCCGCAAAGGGTATCCCCTACGAGCAGTACTTC	NA	TRBJ2-7	NA	TRBV29-1
CASSQNRGRGQPQHF	TGTGCCAGCAGTCAGAACAGGGGGCGAGGACAGCCCCAGCATTTT	TRBD1	TRBJ1-5	few	TRBV24-1
CASSPEVDRGVRGYTF	TGTGCCAGCAGCCCGGAGGTAGACAGGGGGGTTCGCGGCTACACCTTC	TRBD1	TRBJ1-2	few	TRBV7-2
CSVEDGRAEAFF	TGCAGCGTTGAAGATGGGAGGGCTGAAGCTTTCTTT	NA	TRBJ1-1	many	TRBV29-1
CASSYLVGSPLHF	TGTGCCAGCAGTTACCTGGTTGGCTCACCCCTCCACTTT	NA	TRBJ1-6	NA	TRBV6-6
CASSSYGELFF	TGTGCCAGCAGCTCGTACGGGGAGCTGTTTTTT	NA	TRBJ2-2	NA	TRBV7-9
CSVAETDEKLFF	TGCAGCGTTGCAGAGACGGATGAAAAACTGTTTTTT	NA	TRBJ1-4	NA	TRBV29-1
CAISEEPIGGAFF	TGTGCCATCAGTGAAGAACCCATTGGGGGAGCTTTCTTT	NA	TRBJ1-1	many	TRBV10-3
CASSEVDRASGYKETQYF	TGTGCCAGCAGTGAAGTCGACAGGGCTAGCGGATACAAGGAGACCCAGTACTTC	NA	TRBJ2-5	NA	TRBV13
CSASNWEIYEQYF	TGCAGTGCTAGTAATTGGGAGATCTACGAGCAGTACTTC	NA	TRBJ2-7	once	TRBV20-1
CASSFWGGNTGELFF	TGTGCCAGCAGTTTCTGGGGCGGTAACACCGGGGAGCTGTTTTTT	NA	TRBJ2-2	NA	TRBV25-1
CASQGLGVSYEQYF	TGTGCCAGCCAGGGATTGGGAGTGTCCTACGAGCAGTACTTC	NA	TRBJ2-7	many	TRBV2
CASSDPQGLNYGYTF	TGTGCCAGCAGTGACCCACAGGGACTTAACTATGGCTACACCTTC	NA	TRBJ1-2	NA	TRBV12-3/TRBV12-4
CASSPGTPEAFF	TGCGCCAGCAGCCCCGGGACCCCTGAAGCTTTCTTT	NA	TRBJ1-1	many	TRBV5-1
CASSIGQEKLFF	TGTGCCAGTAGTATAGGGCAAGAAAAACTGTTTTTT	NA	TRBJ1-4	many	TRBV19
CATSNGTGELFF	TGTGCCACCAGTAATGGAACCGGGGAGCTGTTTTTT	NA	TRBJ2-2	NA	TRBV24-1
CATSREGAGPGQPQHF	TGTGCCACCAGCAGAGAAGGGGCAGGTCCGGGTCAGCCCCAGCATTTT	NA	TRBJ1-5	many	TRBV15
CASSQDLGIFYGYTF	TGTGCCAGCAGCCAAGATTTGGGGATTTTCTATGGCTACACCTTC	NA	TRBJ1-2	few	TRBV14
CASTLTGGDSPLHF	TGTGCCAGCACCTTGACAGGGGGCGATTCACCCCTCCACTTT	TRBD1	TRBJ1-6	many	TRBV12-3/TRBV12-4
CASSRRMEGASEQYF	TGTGCCAGCAGCCGTCGGATGGAGGGGGCGAGTGAGCAGTACTTC	NA	TRBJ2-7	NA	TRBV12-3/TRBV12-4
CASSLTPGSVDTEAFF	TGCGCCAGCAGCTTGACTCCAGGTTCGGTGGACACTGAAGCTTTCTTT	NA	TRBJ1-1	many	TRBV5-1
CASSRTTSYEQYF	TGTGCCAGCAGTCGGACAACGTCCTACGAGCAGTACTTC	NA	TRBJ2-7	NA	TRBV6-5
CASSMRASGGGELFF	TGTGCCAGTAGTATGAGGGCTAGCGGTGGCGGGGAGCTGTTTTTT	TRBD2	TRBJ2-2	many	TRBV19
CSVPRQGLNYGYTF	TGCAGTGTACCCAGACAGGGACTAAACTATGGCTACACCTTC	TRBD1	TRBJ1-2	NA	TRBV20-1
CSAGTGGEVEQYF	TGCAGTGCGGGCACAGGGGGTGAAGTTGAGCAGTACTTC	TRBD1	TRBJ2-7	NA	TRBV20-1
CSVRTGEGGYEQYF	TGCAGCGTTCGGACAGGGGAGGGTGGCTACGAGCAGTACTTC	TRBD1	TRBJ2-7	NA	TRBV29-1
CASSLDRGRETQYF	TGTGCCAGCAGCTTAGATCGGGGGCGGGAGACCCAGTACTTC	NA	TRBJ2-5	many	TRBV11-2
CSAREVSYSNQPQHF	TGCAGTGCTAGAGAGGTCAGCTATAGCAATCAGCCCCAGCATTTT	NA	TRBJ1-5	few	TRBV20-1
CSAPGQMGEKLFF	TGCAGTGCCCCGGGTCAGATGGGTGAAAAACTGTTTTTT	NA	TRBJ1-4	NA	TRBV20-1
CASSVVMDSTGELFF	TGTGCCAGCAGCGTAGTGATGGACAGCACCGGGGAGCTGTTTTTT	NA	TRBJ2-2	many	TRBV9
CASSHIGDQPQHF	TGTGCCAGCAGCCACATTGGAGATCAGCCCCAGCATTTT	NA	TRBJ1-5	NA	TRBV25-1
CASSLIAGEDTEAFF	TGTGCCAGCAGCTTAATAGCCGGGGAGGACACTGAAGCTTTCTTT	NA	TRBJ1-1	NA	TRBV7-9
CSARDAGPGRGYTF	TGCAGTGCTAGAGATGCCGGCCCCGGTAGAGGCTACACCTTC	NA	TRBJ1-2	NA	TRBV20-1
CASSGTGGDRYGYTF	TGTGCCAGCAGCGGAACAGGGGGGGACCGCTATGGCTACACCTTC	TRBD1	TRBJ1-2	many	TRBV9
CASSLAGLQGSGQPQHF	TGTGCCAGCAGCTTAGCGGGGTTACAGGGGAGTGGTCAGCCCCAGCATTTT	TRBD1	TRBJ1-5	many	TRBV7-8
CASRPTGTANEKLFF	TGTGCCAGTAGACCGACCGGGACAGCCAATGAAAAACTGTTTTTT	TRBD1	TRBJ1-4	few	TRBV7-8
CASSVLGGVEETQYF	TGTGCCAGCAGCGTTCTCGGGGGAGTTGAAGAGACCCAGTACTTC	NA	TRBJ2-5	many	TRBV9
CSARGIGNQPQHF	TGCAGTGCTAGGGGGATCGGCAATCAGCCCCAGCATTTT	NA	TRBJ1-5	few	TRBV20-1
CASSMVGAPQPQHF	TGTGCCAGTAGTATGGTAGGGGCCCCTCAGCCCCAGCATTTT	NA	TRBJ1-5	few	TRBV19
CASSARGQGTPGQPQHF	TGTGCCAGCAGTGCCAGAGGACAGGGGACACCCGGGCAGCCCCAGCATTTT	TRBD1	TRBJ1-5	NA	TRBV10-2
CASSQGIGFYNSPLHF	TGTGCCAGCAGCCAAGGGATCGGGTTCTATAATTCACCCCTCCACTTT	NA	TRBJ1-6	few	TRBV9
CAMGGGGSPLHF	TGTGCCATGGGTGGTGGGGGCTCACCCCTCCACTTT	NA	TRBJ1-6	NA	TRBV10-3